This T cell receptor beta chain is drawn from a study of tumor and adjacent non-tumor tissue in lung cancer. The library came from three nested PCR rounds adapted from ARM-PCR protocols. TCRdb recomputed calls from the multiplex PCR reads with MiXCR, one row per CDR3 protein. The repertoire holds 70,000 to 90,000 distinct CDR3 sequences, with under 70% as singletons. The CDR3 has 15 amino acids. Germline CDR1 SGHAT, CDR2 FQNNGV. For this clonotype: Its ends do not fully match the called genes, so a read error is possible.

The template was RNA from unsorted bulk tissue. Distant lung tissue was collected more than 3 cm away from the tumor edge. The chain recombines TRBV11-2 with TRBJ2-1; 9 bases are a match to TRBD2. The sequence came from a woman between 45 and 60 years old with non-small cell lung cancer. The sample was distant non-tumor lung tissue. The DNA for the CDR3 is TGTGTCAGCAGCTTTAACCCTAGCGGGAAATATGAGCAATTCTTC. It specifies CVSSFNPSGKYEQFF.